This TCR beta chain appears in the sequencing data of a study of blood T cell repertoires in COVID-19. Study-level information: The origin of the acute and convalescent COVID-19 samples was the United States, Italy and Spain. Sources were T cells, B-cell-depleted T cells, or PBMCs; the material itself was cDNA or gDNA.

Data came from immunoSEQ multiplex PCR; TCRdb stores just in-frame clones and leaves some out. This sample has 150,000 or so clones; over 75% occur once, and the top ten carry approximately 10%. CDR1 is SGHKS, CDR2 YYEKEE, per germline (reference sequence). V gave up 1 base and J gave up 0 bases, with 7 bases separating them. The CDR3 spans 14 residues. The age range of participants was about 18 to 89 years, with residence in under 25 US areas. Cohorts were based on clinical histories the participants reported. This clone turned up a few times. The origin of this receptor is a man in his fifties who had recovered from COVID-19. The sequenced sample was PBMCs or T cells enriched from blood (not recorded which). This chain links TRBV5-5 with TRBJ1-1; D not resolved. CDR3 in amino acids: CASSLHGLNTEAFF. The CDR3 DNA reads as TGTGCCAGCAGCTTGCACGGGTTGAACACTGAAGCTTTCTTT.